A selection of T cell receptor beta chains follows, all from one sample in a study of blood T cell repertoires in COVID-19. Measured with immunoSEQ multiplex PCR; TCRdb has only the in-frame clones, and not every one. The sample records about 480,000 clones, approximately 87% being singletons. What was sequenced was PBMCs or T cells enriched from blood (not recorded which). The receptors were gathered from a woman aged 35 to 49 who had recovered from COVID-19. CDR3s include the opening cysteine and the closing phenylalanine or tryptophan. D genes are given only for firm matches. The size field is filled for only some rows; it gives once, few, many or a size class.

d_gene | j_gene | v_gene | abundance | CDR3nt | CDR3aa
. | TRBJ2-7 | TRBV27 | few | TGTGCCAGCAGTTTGTCAGCGTACGCCTACGAGCAGTACTTC | CASSLSAYAYEQYF
. | TRBJ1-4 | TRBV7-9 | . | TGTGCCAGCAGCAATGGGGCCGGCAGGGTGATGGGGAATGAAAAACTGTTTTTT | CASSNGAGRVMGNEKLFF
TRBD1 | TRBJ1-1 | TRBV7-2 | many | TGTGCCAGCAGCACGACAGGGTACGAGGGGGACACTGAAGCTTTCTTT | CASSTTGYEGDTEAFF
. | TRBJ2-3 | TRBV6-2/TRBV6-3 | . | TGTGCCAGCAGTTACGACAAATCTAGCACAGATACGCAGTATTTT | CASSYDKSSTDTQYF
. | TRBJ1-5 | TRBV5-1 | . | TGCGCCAGCAGCTTGGGCGACAGCTCCAATCAGCCCCAGCATTTT | CASSLGDSSNQPQHF
TRBD1 | TRBJ2-5 | TRBV18 | . | TGTGCCAGCTCACTAACTCCGGGACAGCGATTACAAGAGACCCAGTACTTC | CASSLTPGQRLQETQYF
TRBD1 | TRBJ1-2 | TRBV29-1 | . | TGCAGCGTTGACGAGACAGGGGGCATGAATGGCTACACCTTC | CSVDETGGMNGYTF
. | TRBJ2-1 | TRBV29-1 | . | TGCAGCGTTGATAAGTTTTTAGCGCTGTCCTACAATGAGCAGTTCTTC | CSVDKFLALSYNEQFF
TRBD2 | TRBJ2-7 | TRBV19 | . | TGTGCCAGTAGTCCGCAGGGACTAGCGGAGACCTACGAGCAGTACTTC | CASSPQGLAETYEQYF
. | TRBJ1-1 | TRBV12-3/TRBV12-4 | . | TGTGCCAGCAGTTTGTGGGAGCGGACTGAAGCTTTCTTT | CASSLWERTEAFF
TRBD1 | TRBJ1-2 | TRBV7-2 | . | TGTGCCAGCAGCTTAGCGAGCAGGGGGGATGGCTACACCTTC | CASSLASRGDGYTF
TRBD2 | TRBJ2-7 | TRBV27 | once | TGTGCCAGCAGACCGAGGGGGGGAATGTATAGCGGGAGATCTGACGAGCAGTACTTC | CASRPRGGMYSGRSDEQYF
TRBD2 | TRBJ2-1 | TRBV7-2 | . | TGTGCCAGCAGCTTAAGGACTAGCGGGAGGGATGAGCAGTTCTTC | CASSLRTSGRDEQFF
. | TRBJ2-5 | TRBV18 | . | TGTGCCAGCTCACCCGAAGAGACCCAGTACTTC | CASSPEETQYF
TRBD2 | TRBJ2-1 | TRBV7-7 | few | TGTGCTAGCAGCCTTAGCGGGAGGTCCTACAATGAGCAGTTCTTC | CASSLSGRSYNEQFF
TRBD1 | TRBJ2-2 | TRBV25-1 | . | TGTGCCAGCAGTAAACGGGACAGGGGGAACGGGGAGCTGTTTTTT | CASSKRDRGNGELFF
TRBD1 | TRBJ2-1 | TRBV4-3 | once | TGCGCCAGCAGCCAAGCCCCCGGACAGGGGGTCTACAATGAGCAGTTCTTC | CASSQAPGQGVYNEQFF
. | TRBJ1-2 | TRBV24-1 | few | TGTGCCACCAGTGCTGGGGGAGGGTATGGCTACACCTTC | CATSAGGGYGYTF
TRBD2 | TRBJ2-7 | TRBV4-3 | . | TGCGCCAGCAGCCAAGGACTAGCGAGCTACGAGCAGTACTTC | CASSQGLASYEQYF
. | TRBJ1-1 | TRBV3-1/TRBV3-2 | . | TGTGCCAGCAGCCTGGCGGGGAGCACTGAAGCTTTCTTT | CASSLAGSTEAFF
. | TRBJ1-3 | TRBV21-1 | . | TGTGCCAGCAGCAAAGCGCTTAGGGGTGGAAACACCATATATTTT | CASSKALRGGNTIYF
. | TRBJ1-1 | TRBV12-3/TRBV12-4 | . | TGTGCCAGCAATAAGGGGCTTTGGACTGAAGCTTTCTTT | CASNKGLWTEAFF
. | TRBJ2-5 | TRBV10-1 | . | TGCGCCAGCAGTTGGGACAAGGAACATCAAGAGACCCAGTACTTC | CASSWDKEHQETQYF
TRBD1 | TRBJ1-2 | TRBV28 | . | TGTGCCAGCAGCTCGACCTCTGGACAGGCTCCCCCCTACTATGGCTACACCTTC | CASSSTSGQAPPYYGYTF
. | TRBJ1-5 | TRBV5-1 | . | TGCGCCAGCAGCTTGGGGGCCCCCAATCAGCCCCAGCATTTT | CASSLGAPNQPQHF
. | TRBJ2-1 | TRBV4-2 | . | TGTGCCAGCAGCCAAGATCAACTAGCTAGCGCGTTGGGTGAGCAGTTCTTC | CASSQDQLASALGEQFF
TRBD1 | TRBJ1-3 | TRBV5-4 | . | TGTGCCAGCAGCTCCGACAGGGGGCAAGGAAACACCATATATTTT | CASSSDRGQGNTIYF
. | TRBJ2-7 | TRBV27 | . | TGTGCCAGCAGTTTATTTAGCGTACCCCTCCGAGACGAGCAGTACTTC | CASSLFSVPLRDEQYF
. | TRBJ2-3 | TRBV7-2 | . | TGTGCCAGCAGCTTACTCGGCACAGATACGCAGTATTTT | CASSLLGTDTQYF
TRBD2 | TRBJ2-5 | TRBV5-5 | . | TGTGCCAGCAGCCCCGCGGGGGTCCGAGAGACCCAGTACTTC | CASSPAGVRETQYF
. | TRBJ1-1 | TRBV7-9 | . | TGTGCCAGCAGCCCGTCGCTTTTGACTGTGAACACTGAAGCTTTCTTT | CASSPSLLTVNTEAFF
. | TRBJ2-7 | TRBV5-4 | once | TGTGCCAGCAGCTTGGGCCTCGGGGGAGAGGCCTACGAGCAGTACTTC | CASSLGLGGEAYEQYF
. | TRBJ1-6 | TRBV2 | . | TGTGCCAGCAGTGAAGCTCTCAATTCACCCCTCCACTTT | CASSEALNSPLHF
TRBD1 | TRBJ1-1 | TRBV27 | . | TGTGCCAGCAGATTGACAGGGTGGACTGAAGCTTTCTTT | CASRLTGWTEAFF
. | TRBJ1-3 | TRBV10-3 | . | TGTGCCATCAGTGCAGGGTACGGAAACACCATATATTTT | CAISAGYGNTIYF
. | TRBJ1-4 | TRBV6-4 | . | TGTGCCAGCAGTGACCCGGAGGGTGGAAAACTGTTTTTT | CASSDPEGGKLFF
. | TRBJ2-7 | TRBV25-1 | . | TGTGCCAGCGGGCTGACAGATTACGTCTACGAGCAGTACTTC | CASGLTDYVYEQYF
TRBD1 | TRBJ1-1 | TRBV2 | . | TGTGCCAGCAGTAGGGGGCGCGAGAACACTGAAGCTTTCTTT | CASSRGRENTEAFF
. | TRBJ1-4 | TRBV6-6 | . | TGTGCCAGCAGTCGTCCAACAGGGTCGGAAGGTTGGCACGATGAAAAACTGTTTTTT | CASSRPTGSEGWHDEKLFF
TRBD2 | TRBJ2-1 | TRBV3-1/TRBV3-2 | . | TGTGCCAGCAGCCCAACTAGCGGGGTTTACAATGAGCAGTTCTTC | CASSPTSGVYNEQFF
. | TRBJ2-5 | TRBV6-1 | . | TGTGCCAGCAGTGAAGACGGGGGGCTGACCCAGTACTTC | CASSEDGGLTQYF
TRBD1 | TRBJ1-4 | TRBV15 | . | TGTGCCACCAGCTCCTTGACAGGGCGATTTGAAAAAAATGAAAAACTGTTTTTT | CATSSLTGRFEKNEKLFF
. | TRBJ1-2 | TRBV14 | once | TGTGCCAGCAGCCAATGGAGGGACGGCTACACCTTC | CASSQWRDGYTF
. | TRBJ1-1 | TRBV15 | . | TGTGCCACCAGCAGTCTGAAGGGGACTGAAGCTTTCTTT | CATSSLKGTEAFF
. | TRBJ2-1 | TRBV2 | . | TGTGCCAGCAGTGAGGCTTTATTCCCGCAAAACAATGAGCAGTTCTTC | CASSEALFPQNNEQFF
TRBD2 | TRBJ2-7 | TRBV27 | . | TGTGCCAGCAGCGAGCGGGAGGGTTACTCCTACGAGCAGTACTTC | CASSEREGYSYEQYF
TRBD1 | TRBJ2-4 | TRBV19 | . | TGTGCCAGTACCCCGGGGGTATCGGCAGGGGGCATGGTCAAAAACATTCAGTACTTC | CASTPGVSAGGMVKNIQYF
. | TRBJ2-7 | TRBV14 | . | TGTGCCAGCAGCACATATAACGAGCAGTACTTC | CASSTYNEQYF
. | TRBJ1-5 | TRBV4-1 | . | TGCGCCAGCAGCCAAGATTACTACGGTAGCAATCAGCCCCAGCATTTT | CASSQDYYGSNQPQHF
. | TRBJ2-7 | TRBV13 | once | TGTGCCAGCAGCTTAGGATTCAGTCCCTACGAGCAGTACTTC | CASSLGFSPYEQYF
. | TRBJ1-5 | TRBV5-1 | few | TGCGCCAGCAGCTTGGACGCAGATAGCAATCAGCCCCAGCATTTT | CASSLDADSNQPQHF
TRBD1 | TRBJ1-5 | TRBV27 | . | TGTGCCAAATCGACAGGGTTTCAGCCCCAGCATTTT | CAKSTGFQPQHF
TRBD1 | TRBJ1-1 | TRBV19 | . | TGTGCCAGTAGTTATGGGACAGAGAACACTGAAGCTTTCTTT | CASSYGTENTEAFF